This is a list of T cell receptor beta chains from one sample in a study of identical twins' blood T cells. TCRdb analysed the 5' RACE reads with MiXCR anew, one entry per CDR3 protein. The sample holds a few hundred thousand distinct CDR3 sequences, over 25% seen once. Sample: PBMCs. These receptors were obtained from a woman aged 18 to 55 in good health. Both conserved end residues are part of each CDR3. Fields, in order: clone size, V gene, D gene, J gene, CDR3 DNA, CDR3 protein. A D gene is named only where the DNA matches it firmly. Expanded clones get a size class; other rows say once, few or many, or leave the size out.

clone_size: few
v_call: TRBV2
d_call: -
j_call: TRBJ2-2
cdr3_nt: TGTGCCAGCTCCACGGAGGGGCGTACCGGGGAGCTGTTTTTT
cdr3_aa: CASSTEGRTGELFF

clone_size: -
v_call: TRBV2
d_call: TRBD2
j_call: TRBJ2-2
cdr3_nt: TGTGCCAGCAGTGGACTAGCGGGGCACACCGGGGAGCTGTTTTTT
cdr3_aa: CASSGLAGHTGELFF

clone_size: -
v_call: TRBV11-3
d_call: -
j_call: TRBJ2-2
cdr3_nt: TGTGCCAGCAGCTCTAATTGGCGCGGGGAGCTGTTTTTT
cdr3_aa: CASSSNWRGELFF

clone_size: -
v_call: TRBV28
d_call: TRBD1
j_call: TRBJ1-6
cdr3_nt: TGTGCCAGCATCCAGGGACAGTATGGTTCACCCCTCCACTTT
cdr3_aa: CASIQGQYGSPLHF

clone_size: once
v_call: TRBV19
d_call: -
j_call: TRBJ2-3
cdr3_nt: TGTGCCAGTAGGCCCTTGGACGGCAGCTTTTATCAGCCCCAGTATTTT
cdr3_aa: CASRPLDGSFYQPQYF

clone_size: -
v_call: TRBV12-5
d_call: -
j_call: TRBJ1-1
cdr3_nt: TGTGCTAGTGGTTTCGGGGGCTCTGAAGCTTTCTTT
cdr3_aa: CASGFGGSEAFF

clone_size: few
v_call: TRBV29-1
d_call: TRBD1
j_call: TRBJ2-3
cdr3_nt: TGCAGCGTTGTGGTGACAGGGATATTCACAGATACGCAGTATTTT
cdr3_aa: CSVVVTGIFTDTQYF

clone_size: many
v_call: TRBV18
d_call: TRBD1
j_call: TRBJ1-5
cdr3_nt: TGTGCCAGCTCGCAGACAGGGGGCAATCAGCCCCAGCATTTT
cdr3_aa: CASSQTGGNQPQHF

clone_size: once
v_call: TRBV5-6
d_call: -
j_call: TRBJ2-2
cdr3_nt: TGTGCCAGCAGCTTGGGAGGGGTCACCGGGGAGCTGTTTTTT
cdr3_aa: CASSLGGVTGELFF

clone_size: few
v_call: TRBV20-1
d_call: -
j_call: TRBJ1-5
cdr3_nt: TGCAGTGCCTTGACAGATAGCAATCAGCCCCAGCATTTT
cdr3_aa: CSALTDSNQPQHF

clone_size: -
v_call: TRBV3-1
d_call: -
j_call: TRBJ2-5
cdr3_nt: TGTGCCAACAGCCAAGATCGGTATCCGGGGGAGACCCAGTACTTC
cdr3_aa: CANSQDRYPGETQYF

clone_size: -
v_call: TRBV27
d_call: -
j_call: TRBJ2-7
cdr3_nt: TGTGCCAGCAGTTTCGGCCCCCTCTACGAGCAGTACTTC
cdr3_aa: CASSFGPLYEQYF

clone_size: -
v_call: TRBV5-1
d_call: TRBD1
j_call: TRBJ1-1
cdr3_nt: TGCGCCAGCAGCTTGGGTCCGGGACAGGGTTCTCTTGAAGCTTTCTTT
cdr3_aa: CASSLGPGQGSLEAFF

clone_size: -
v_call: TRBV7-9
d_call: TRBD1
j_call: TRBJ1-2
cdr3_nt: TGTGCCAGCAGCACGGGGACAGGCCTTCCTTATGGCTACACCTTC
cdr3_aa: CASSTGTGLPYGYTF

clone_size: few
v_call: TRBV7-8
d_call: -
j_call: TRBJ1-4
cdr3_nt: TGTGCCAGCAGCTTATCCGTTGGGGCAACTAATGAAAAACTGTTTTTT
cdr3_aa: CASSLSVGATNEKLFF

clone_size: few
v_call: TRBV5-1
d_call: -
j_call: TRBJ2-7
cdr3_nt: TGCGCCAGCAGCTTTAATCCACAGGTTACCTACGAGCAGTACTTC
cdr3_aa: CASSFNPQVTYEQYF

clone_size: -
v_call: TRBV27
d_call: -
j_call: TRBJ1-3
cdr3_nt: TGTGCCAGCATTGTGGGAAGCTCTGGAAACACCATATATTTT
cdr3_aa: CASIVGSSGNTIYF

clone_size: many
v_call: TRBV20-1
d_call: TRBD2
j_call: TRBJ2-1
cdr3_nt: TGCAGTGCTCTGACTAGCGGGGTCGATGAGCAGTTCTTC
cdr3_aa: CSALTSGVDEQFF

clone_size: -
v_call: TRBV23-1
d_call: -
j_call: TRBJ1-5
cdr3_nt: TGCGCCAGCAGTCCGAAGGTTGATCAGCCCCAGCATTTT
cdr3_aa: CASSPKVDQPQHF

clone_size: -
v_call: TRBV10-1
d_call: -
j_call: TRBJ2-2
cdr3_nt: TGCGCCAGCAGTGTAGGTGGAGGCACCGGGGAGCTGTTTTTT
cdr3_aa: CASSVGGGTGELFF

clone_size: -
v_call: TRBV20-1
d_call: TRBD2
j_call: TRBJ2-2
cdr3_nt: TGCAGTGCTAAAGGGCGGGGGAACACCGAGGAGCTGTTTTTT
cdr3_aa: CSAKGRGNTEELFF

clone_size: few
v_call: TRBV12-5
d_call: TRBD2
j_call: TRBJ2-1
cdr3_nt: TGTGCTAGTGTCGTAGCGGGAATACCTGATCAGTTCTTC
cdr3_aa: CASVVAGIPDQFF

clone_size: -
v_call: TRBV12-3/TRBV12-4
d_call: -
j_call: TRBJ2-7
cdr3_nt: TGTGCCAGCAGTCGCTTGACGGGTGGATCCTACGAGCAGTACTTC
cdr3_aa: CASSRLTGGSYEQYF

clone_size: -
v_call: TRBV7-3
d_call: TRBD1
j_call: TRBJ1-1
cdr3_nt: TGTGCCAGCAGCCCTGTAGACAGGGTCTCAGAGACTGAAGCTTTCTTT
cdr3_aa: CASSPVDRVSETEAFF

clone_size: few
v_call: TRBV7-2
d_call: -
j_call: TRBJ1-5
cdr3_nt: TGTGCCAGCAGTCTAACGGAGGGGAGGAAGCAGCCCCAGCATTTT
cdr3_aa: CASSLTEGRKQPQHF

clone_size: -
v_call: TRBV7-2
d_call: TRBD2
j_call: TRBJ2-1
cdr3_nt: TGTGCCGGCAGTTTGCGTAGCGGGAACAATGAGCAGTTCTTC
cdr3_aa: CAGSLRSGNNEQFF

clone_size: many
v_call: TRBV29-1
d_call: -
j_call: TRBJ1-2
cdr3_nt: TGCAGCGTTGTTGGCCAGGGGAACTATGGCTACACCTTC
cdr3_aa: CSVVGQGNYGYTF

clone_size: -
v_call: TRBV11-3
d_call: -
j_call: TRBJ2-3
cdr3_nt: TGTGCCAGCAGCCACGGACTGTATACGCAGTATTTT
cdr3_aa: CASSHGLYTQYF

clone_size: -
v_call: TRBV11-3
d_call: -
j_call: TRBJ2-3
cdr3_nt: TGTGCCAGCAGCTTAGAGGTCTCGGATACGCAGTATTTT
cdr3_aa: CASSLEVSDTQYF

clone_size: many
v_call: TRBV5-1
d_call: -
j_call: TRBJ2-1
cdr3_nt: TGCGCCAGCAGCTTGGCCGTGATGAATGAGCAGTTCTTC
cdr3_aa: CASSLAVMNEQFF

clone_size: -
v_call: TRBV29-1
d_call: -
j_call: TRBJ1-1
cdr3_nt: TGCGGCGGCCAGAACACTGAAGCTTTCTTT
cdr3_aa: CGGQNTEAFF